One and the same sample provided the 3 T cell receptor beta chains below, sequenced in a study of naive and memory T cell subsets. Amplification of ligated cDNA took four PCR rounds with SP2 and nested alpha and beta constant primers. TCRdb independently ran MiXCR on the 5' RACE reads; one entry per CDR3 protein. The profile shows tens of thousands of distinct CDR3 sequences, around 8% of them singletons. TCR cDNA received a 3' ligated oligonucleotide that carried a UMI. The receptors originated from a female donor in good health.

The chain's CDR3 is CASSLEGQGHNEQFF. The CDR3 coding sequence is TGTGCCAGCAGCTTAGAGGGACAGGGGCACAATGAGCAGTTCTTC. This rearrangement joins TRBV11-3 to TRBJ2-1; 10 bases are a match to TRBD1. Germline trimming cut 0 bases from V and 5 bases from J; bases unmatched to any gene: 1. CDR3 length: 15 amino acids. CDR1 SGHNT and CDR2 YENEEA come from the germline V gene.

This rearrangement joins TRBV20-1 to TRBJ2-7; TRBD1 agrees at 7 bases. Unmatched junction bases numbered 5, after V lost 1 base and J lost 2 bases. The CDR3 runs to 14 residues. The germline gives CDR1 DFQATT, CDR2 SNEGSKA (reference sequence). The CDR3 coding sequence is TGCAGTGCTAGAGTGGGCCAGGGGGCCTACGAGCAGTACTTC. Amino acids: CSARVGQGAYEQYF.

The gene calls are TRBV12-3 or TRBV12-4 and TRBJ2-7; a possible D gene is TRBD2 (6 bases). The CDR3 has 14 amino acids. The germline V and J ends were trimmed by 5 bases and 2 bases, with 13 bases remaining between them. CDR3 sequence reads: CASSPGLQTYEQYF. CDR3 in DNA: TGTGCCAGCAGTCCCGGACTACAAACCTACGAGCAGTACTTC.